The text below deals with one TCR beta chain. The sample belongs to a study of T-cell reconstitution after alpha-beta-depleted transplantation in children. Unique molecular identifiers were incorporated into the prepared TCRbeta library. TCRdb passed the PCR reads through MiXCR, listing each CDR3 protein once. The repertoire holds about 540,000 distinct CDR3 sequences, roughly 18% seen once, with approximately 3% in the top ten. V was pared by 1 base and J by 1 base, with 5 bases between. CDR3 length: 14 amino acids. Looked up from germline, CDR1 is LNHDA and CDR2 is SQIVND (reference sequence). The chain uses TRBV19 and TRBJ1-5; D unresolved. The origin of this receptor is a human donor who donated a stem cell graft to a child with acute lymphoblastic leukemia. Sample: PBMCs from the stem cell graft donor, taken from the stem cell graft. The CDR3 bases are TGTGCCAGTAGTATAGTGCGGAGCAATCAGCCCCAGCATTTT. As protein: CASSIVRSNQPQHF.